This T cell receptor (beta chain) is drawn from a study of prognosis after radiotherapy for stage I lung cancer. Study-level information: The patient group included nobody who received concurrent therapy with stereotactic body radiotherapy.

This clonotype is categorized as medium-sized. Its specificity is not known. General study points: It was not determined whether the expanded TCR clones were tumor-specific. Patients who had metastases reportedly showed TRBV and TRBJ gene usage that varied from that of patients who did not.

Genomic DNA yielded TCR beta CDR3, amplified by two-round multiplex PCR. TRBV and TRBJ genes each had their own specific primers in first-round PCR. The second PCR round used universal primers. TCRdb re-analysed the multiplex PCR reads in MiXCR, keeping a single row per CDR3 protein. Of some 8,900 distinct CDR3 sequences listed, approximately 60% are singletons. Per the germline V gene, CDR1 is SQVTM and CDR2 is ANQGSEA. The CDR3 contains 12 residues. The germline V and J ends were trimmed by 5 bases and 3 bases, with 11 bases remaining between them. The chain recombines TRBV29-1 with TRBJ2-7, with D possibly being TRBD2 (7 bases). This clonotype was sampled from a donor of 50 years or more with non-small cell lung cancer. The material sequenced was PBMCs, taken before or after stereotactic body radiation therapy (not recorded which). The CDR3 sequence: CSVRGGGYEQYF. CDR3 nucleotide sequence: TGCAGCGTTAGGGGGGGGGGCTACGAGCAGTACTTC.